This entry lists 10 T cell receptor beta chains sequenced from one sample in a study of beta chain features in type 1 diabetes. Findings of the study overall: Across all four CD4+ subsets, people with type 1 diabetes showed modestly shorter TCRB CDR3s.

These TCRs are of unknown antigen specificity. The whole isolated RNA underwent reverse transcription, so sequencing captured expressed TCRB transcripts. Assay: immunoSEQ multiplex PCR; the TCRdb copy retains only in-frame clones and omits some. This table holds roughly 150,000 clones, about 9.3% found once. The specimen sequenced was central memory CD4+ T cells from blood. The receptors stem from a man under 40 with type 1 diabetes.

The sample holds a few counts of this clone. CDR3 in DNA: TGTGCCAGCAGCCCAATTGGACAGGGGCGAACCTACGAGCAGTACTTC. This gives the protein CASSPIGQGRTYEQYF. This chain uses TRBV28 with TRBJ2-5; 9 bases match TRBD1. The DNA matches TRBJ2-7 better at its end, which makes the J call doubtful. The CDR3 length is 16 residues. From germline, CDR1 is MDHEN and CDR2 SYDVKM.

The CDR3 here is CASSHDQGEQFF. DNA for the CDR3: TGTGCCAGCAGTCATGACCAGGGTGAGCAGTTCTTC. The genes are TRBV6-1 and TRBJ2-1, with TRBD1 as a possible D gene (5 bases). The CDR3 totals 12 residues. Trimming pared 5 bases from V and 9 bases from J, leaving 11 bases between. Germline assignment: CDR1 MNHNS and CDR2 SASEGT.

The rearrangement uses TRBV7-8 and TRBJ2-7, with TRBD1 matching 8 bases. From germline, CDR1 is SGHVS and CDR2 FQNEAQ. This CDR3 region has 14 residues. V lost 7 bases to trimming and J lost 5 bases; unmatched junction nucleotides: 10. The CDR3 protein is CASNDRQGKDEQYF. The CDR3 bases are TGTGCCAGCAACGACAGACAGGGGAAAGACGAGCAGTACTTC.

This clone was counted a few times. The chain links TRBV5-4 to TRBJ1-2; TRBD1 agrees at 7 bases. The CDR3 is 13 residues long. V lost 7 bases and J lost 8; bases outside the gene matches: 11. CDR1 is SGHNT, CDR2 YYREEE, per germline (reference sequence). The CDR3 loop is CASQLTGNRGYTF. The CDR3 DNA is TGTGCCAGCCAACTGACAGGGAATCGGGGCTACACCTTC.

This chain connects TRBV28 to TRBJ2-2; 8 nucleotides align to TRBD2. CDR3 length: 16 residues. With 8 bases clipped from V and 4 bases from J, the junction kept 12 bases outside the gene matches. Germline CDR1 and CDR2: MDHEN and SYDVKM. CDR3 DNA: TGTGCCAGCTCTCCGGGGGGGTATTTCTTCACCGGGGAGCTGTTTTTT. It is translated as CASSPGGYFFTGELFF.

There are a few counts of this clone. The chain links TRBV7-7 to TRBJ2-1; maybe TRBD2 (6 bases). This CDR3 contains 13 residues. The V gene lost 1 base and the J gene lost 8 bases, with 9 bases spanning the gap. Per germline, CDR1 SSHAT and CDR2 FNYEAQ (reference sequence). Here the CDR3 reads CASSLGLEDEQFF. Here the CDR3 DNA reads TGTGCCAGCAGCTTAGGACTAGAGGATGAGCAGTTCTTC.

The J gene is TRBJ2-1, the V gene TRBV28, with 10 positions matching TRBD2. After removal of 6 bases from V and 6 bases from J, the junction contained 11 bases not matched to a gene. The V gene's germline CDR1 is MDHEN and CDR2 SYDVKM. There are 16 residues in the CDR3. This chain's CDR3 is CASSKSSGSWSNEQFF. The CDR3 DNA follows: TGTGCCAGCAGCAAATCTAGCGGGAGTTGGTCCAATGAGCAGTTCTTC.

This clone was counted between two and nine times. The CDR3 coding sequence is TGTGCCAGCAGTTTTGGACTAGCGGGGGCCAATAGAGAGACCCAGTACTTC. This encodes CASSFGLAGANRETQYF. The rearrangement uses TRBV28 and TRBJ2-5; 13 nucleotides agree with TRBD2. Per germline, CDR1 MDHEN and CDR2 SYDVKM. This CDR3 region has 17 residues. V lost 3 bases, J lost 4 bases, and 8 bases stayed unmatched.

This clone came up a few times. V gene TRBV30 combines with J gene TRBJ1-5, with D possibly matching TRBD1 (6 bases). This CDR3 comprises 14 residues. The germline V gene has CDR1 GTSNPN and CDR2 SVGIG (reference sequence). The V end lost 0 bases, the J end lost 4 bases, and 10 bases lay between the germline ends. CDR3 amino acids: CAWSVETGNQPQHF. As DNA, the CDR3 is TGTGCCTGGAGTGTAGAGACAGGAAATCAGCCCCAGCATTTT.

The V call is TRBV2, the J call TRBJ2-5; the D gene is possibly TRBD1 (6 bases). Germline lookup yields CDR1 SNHLY and CDR2 FYNNEI. This CDR3 is 12 amino acids long. Trimming left V 9 bases short and J 4 bases short, with 12 bases between. The CDR3 spells CARTRGGETQYF. The CDR3 coding sequence is TGTGCCAGAACCAGGGGTGGAGAGACCCAGTACTTC. Complete variable domain (other parts from reference TRBV2 and TRBJ2-5): EPEVTQTPSHQVTQMGQEVILRCVPISNHLYFYWYRQILGQKVEFLVSFYNNEISEKSEIFDDQFSVERPDGSNFTLKIRSTKLEDSAMYFCARTRGGETQYFGPGTRLLVL.